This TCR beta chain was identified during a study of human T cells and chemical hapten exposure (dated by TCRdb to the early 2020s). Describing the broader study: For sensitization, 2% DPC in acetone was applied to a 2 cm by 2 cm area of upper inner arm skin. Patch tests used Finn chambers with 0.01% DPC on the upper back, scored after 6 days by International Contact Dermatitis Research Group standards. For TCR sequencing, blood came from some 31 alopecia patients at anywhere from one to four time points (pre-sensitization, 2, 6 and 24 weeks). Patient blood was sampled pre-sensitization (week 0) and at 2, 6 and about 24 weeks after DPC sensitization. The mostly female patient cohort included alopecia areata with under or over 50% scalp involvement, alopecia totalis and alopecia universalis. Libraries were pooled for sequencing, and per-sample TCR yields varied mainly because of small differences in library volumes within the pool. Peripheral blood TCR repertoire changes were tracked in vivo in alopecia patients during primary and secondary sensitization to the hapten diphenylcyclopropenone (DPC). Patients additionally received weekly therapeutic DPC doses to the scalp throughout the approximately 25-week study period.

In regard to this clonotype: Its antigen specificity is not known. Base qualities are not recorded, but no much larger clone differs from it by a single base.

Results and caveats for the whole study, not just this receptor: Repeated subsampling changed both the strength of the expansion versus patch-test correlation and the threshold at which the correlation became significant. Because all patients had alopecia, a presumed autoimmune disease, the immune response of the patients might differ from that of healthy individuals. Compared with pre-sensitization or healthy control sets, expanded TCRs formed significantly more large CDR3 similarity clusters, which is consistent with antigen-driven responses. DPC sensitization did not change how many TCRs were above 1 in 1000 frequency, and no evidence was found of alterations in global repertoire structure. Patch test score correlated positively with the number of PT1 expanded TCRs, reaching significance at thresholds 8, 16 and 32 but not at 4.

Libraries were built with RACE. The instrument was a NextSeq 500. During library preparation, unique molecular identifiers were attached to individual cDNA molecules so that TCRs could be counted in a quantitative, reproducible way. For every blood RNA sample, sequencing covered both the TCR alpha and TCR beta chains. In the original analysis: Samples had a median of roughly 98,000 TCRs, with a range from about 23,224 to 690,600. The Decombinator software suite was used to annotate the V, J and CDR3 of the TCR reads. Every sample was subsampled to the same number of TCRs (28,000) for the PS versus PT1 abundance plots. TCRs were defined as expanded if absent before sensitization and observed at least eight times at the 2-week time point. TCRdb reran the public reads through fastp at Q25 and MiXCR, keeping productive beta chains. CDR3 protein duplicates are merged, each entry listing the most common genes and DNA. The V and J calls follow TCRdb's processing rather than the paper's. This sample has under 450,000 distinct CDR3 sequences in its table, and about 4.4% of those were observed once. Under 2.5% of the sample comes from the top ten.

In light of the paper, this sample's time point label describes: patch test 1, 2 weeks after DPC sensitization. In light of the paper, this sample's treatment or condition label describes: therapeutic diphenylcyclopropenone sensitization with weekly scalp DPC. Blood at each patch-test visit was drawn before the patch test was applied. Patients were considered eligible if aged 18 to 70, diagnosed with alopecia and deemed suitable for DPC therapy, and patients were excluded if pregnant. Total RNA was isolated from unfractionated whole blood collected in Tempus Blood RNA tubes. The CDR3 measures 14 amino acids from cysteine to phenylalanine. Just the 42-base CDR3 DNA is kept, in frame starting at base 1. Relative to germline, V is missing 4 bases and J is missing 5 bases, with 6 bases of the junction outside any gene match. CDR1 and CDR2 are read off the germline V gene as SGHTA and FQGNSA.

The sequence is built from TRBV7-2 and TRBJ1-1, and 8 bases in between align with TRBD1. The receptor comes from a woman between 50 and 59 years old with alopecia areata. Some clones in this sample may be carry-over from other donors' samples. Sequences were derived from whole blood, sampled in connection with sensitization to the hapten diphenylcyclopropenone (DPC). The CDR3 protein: CASSSDREKTEAFF. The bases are TGTGCCAGCAGCTCGGACAGGGAGAAAACTGAAGCTTTCTTT.